Listed here is a single T cell receptor (beta chain). Its antigen is not identified. These data belong to a study of chemoradiotherapy in HPV16-positive cancers. Sequenced by immunoSEQ multiplex PCR; TCRdb stores in-frame clones only, minus some. The sample gives about 36,000 clones, around 93% of which show up once; 3.5% to 4% is in the top ten. Whole-study results and caveats: Only two HPV16-positive patients supplied the functional HPV-specificity definition. Candidate HPV-specific clones and E7-related TCR motifs grew in tumor during treatment.

The source material was blood, sampled from a patient who underwent chemoradiotherapy. The sequence was obtained from a human donor with HPV-associated anogenital cancer.

CDR3: CASSQDPGRDTQYF. The CDR3 bases are TGTGCCAGCAGCCAAGACCCGGGACGGGATACGCAGTATTTT. The chain is built from TRBV4-2 and TRBJ2-3, with D perhaps assigned TRBD1 or TRBD2 (5 bases each). Per germline, CDR1 LGHNA and CDR2 YNFKEQ. The length of the CDR3 is 14 residues. Between the trimmed V and J ends, which lost 0 bases and 6 bases, there was a span of 10 bases.